Each of the 15 T cell receptor beta chains below was sequenced from the same sample in a study of blood T cell repertoires in COVID-19. Here immunoSEQ multiplex PCR was the method, and the copy in TCRdb shows in-frame clones only, minus some. The data show approximately 100,000 clones, 75% to 90% seen once. The sequenced material came from peripheral blood. All receptors derive from an elderly woman with acute or convalescent COVID-19.

The genes are TRBV7-9 and TRBJ2-5, with 8 positions matching TRBD1. CDR1 and CDR2 (germline): SEHNR, FQNEAQ (reference sequence). The CDR3 extends over 21 amino acids. V shed 11 bases and J 3 bases; nucleotides not matched to a gene: 32. The CDR3 is CAYSTVFLTKTGERPKETQYF. The CDR3 region has the DNA TGTGCCTACAGCACGGTTTTTTTAACAAAGACAGGGGAGAGGCCAAAAGAGACCCAGTACTTC.

The chain is built from TRBV7-9 and TRBJ1-2; D might be TRBD1 (5 bases). This CDR3 comprises 13 residues. The V and J ends lost 1 base and 5 bases respectively, with 8 bases between them. Germline V gene sequence: CDR1 SEHNR, CDR2 FQNEAQ (reference sequence). CDR3 loop: CASSLVGGYGYTF. Here the CDR3 DNA reads TGTGCCAGCAGCTTAGTGGGGGGTTATGGCTACACCTTC.

This clone has just one count. V gene TRBV7-2 combines with J gene TRBJ2-3, with 13 bases identical to TRBD2. Germline values: CDR1 SGHTA, CDR2 FQGNSA. The trim removed 2 bases at V and 5 bases at J, leaving 4 bases unmatched. The CDR3 totals 16 residues. This chain's CDR3 is CASSLTSGGAVDTQYF. In DNA, the CDR3 is TGTGCCAGCAGCTTAACTAGCGGGGGGGCGGTAGATACGCAGTATTTT.

The chain combines TRBV5-1 with TRBJ1-1, with a weak D call TRBD1 (5 bases). The CDR3 spans 14 residues. The germline V gene has CDR1 SGHRS and CDR2 YFSETQ. Trimming took off 0 bases at V and 5 bases at J, with 11 bases between the two ends. The CDR3 protein is CASSLGEGRTEAFF. For the CDR3, the DNA is TGCGCCAGCAGCTTGGGGGAGGGGAGGACTGAAGCTTTCTTT. Full variable domain (missing parts from reference TRBV5-1 and TRBJ1-1): KAGVTQTPRYLIKTRGQQVTLSCSPISGHRSVSWYQQTPGQGLQFLFEYFSETQRNKGNFPGRFSGRQFSNSRSEMNVSTLELGDSALYLCASSLGEGRTEAFFGQGTRLTVV.

The chain joins TRBV15 to TRBJ2-5, with D possibly matching TRBD1 (6 bases). V was trimmed by 3 bases and J by 4 bases, leaving 12 bases between them. Germline V gene lookup returns CDR1 LNHNV and CDR2 YYDKDF (reference sequence). The CDR3 length is 14 residues. The chain's CDR3 is CATSSGQSGETQYF. Here the CDR3 DNA reads TGTGCCACCAGCAGCGGACAGAGCGGAGAGACCCAGTACTTC.

This clone is a singleton in its sample. V and J are TRBV7-2 and TRBJ2-5; D remains unclear. The V end lost 1 base, the J end lost 2 bases, and 8 bases lay between the germline ends. The length of the CDR3 is 14 residues. From germline, CDR1 is SGHTA and CDR2 FQGNSA. The CDR3 DNA reads as TGTGCCAGCAGCTTAGGTGCCAGACAAGAGACCCAGTACTTC. Amino acid sequence: CASSLGARQETQYF.

This chain links TRBV28 with TRBJ1-4; 12 nucleotides align to TRBD1. The J segment lost 8 bases and the V segment lost 1 base, leaving 5 bases of the junction unmatched. CDR3 size: 16 residues. Germline V gene data show CDR1 as MDHEN and CDR2 as SYDVKM. CDR3 protein: CASSLYGTGGFEKLFF. CDR3 nucleotides: TGTGCCAGCAGTTTATATGGGACAGGGGGCTTCGAAAAACTGTTTTTT.

Here the CDR3 DNA reads TGTGCCAGCTCACCAGCCTGGACAGGGACGGAAAAACTGTTTTTT. Translating gives CASSPAWTGTEKLFF. V usage is TRBV18 and J usage is TRBJ1-4, with 8 bases identical to TRBD1. The junction had 7 bases not matched to a gene; V was cut back by 2 bases and J by 8 bases. Germline V gene lookup returns CDR1 KGHSH and CDR2 LQKENI. The CDR3 consists of 15 residues.

The chain combines TRBV5-6 with TRBJ2-2; 7 bases line up with TRBD1. The ends lost 4 bases at V and 4 bases at J; junction bases unmatched: 7. The CDR3 runs 15 residues. Germline V lookup: CDR1 SGHDT, CDR2 YYEEEE. CDR3 DNA sequence: TGTGCCAGCAGCAAACGACAGGGAATCACCGGGGAGCTGTTTTTT. Protein: CASSKRQGITGELFF.

This clone appeared a few times. The chain recombines TRBV2 with TRBJ2-7, with D perhaps TRBD1 (6 bases). The germline CDR1 and CDR2 sequences are SNHLY and FYNNEI. Trimming stripped 2 bases from V and 7 bases from J, with 15 bases between. The CDR3 extends over 14 amino acids. The CDR3 DNA follows: TGTGCCAGCAGTGAACTGACAGGTCCGGGGGAGCAGTACTTC. It is translated as CASSELTGPGEQYF.

J is TRBJ1-2 and V is TRBV5-1, with D perhaps matching TRBD1 (5 bases). There are 12 residues in the CDR3. Germline loops: CDR1 SGHRS, CDR2 YFSETQ. The V gene lost 4 bases and the J gene lost 6 bases, with 10 bases spanning the gap. CDR3 sequence reads: CASSRDSNGYTF. In nucleotides, the CDR3 is TGCGCCAGCAGCCGAGACAGCAATGGCTACACCTTC.

The genes are TRBV4-2 and TRBJ1-4; 11 bases are shared with TRBD1. Germline loops: CDR1 LGHNA, CDR2 YNFKEQ. CDR3 length: 15 residues. The V and J ends lost 1 base and 7 bases, in that order; junction bases with no gene match: 2. The CDR3 nucleotides are TGTGCCAGCAGCCAAGGGACAGGGGGCTTTGAAAAACTGTTTTTT. It specifies CASSQGTGGFEKLFF.

The chain links TRBV5-1 to TRBJ2-7; TRBD1 might be the D (6 bases). The ends were cut back, 1 base at V and 4 bases at J, with 9 bases in the middle. CDR1 and CDR2 (germline): SGHRS, YFSETQ. The CDR3 is 13 amino acids. CDR3 nucleotides: TGCGCCAGCAGCTTGACAGGGTTGTACGAGCAGTACTTC. Translated: CASSLTGLYEQYF.

This chain joins TRBV6-1 and TRBJ1-5, with D tentatively TRBD1 (6 bases). This CDR3 comprises 17 residues. CDR1 and CDR2 from the germline V gene are MNHNS and SASEGT. Trimming took 2 bases from V and 7 from J, leaving 21 bases between them. CDR3 DNA sequence: TGTGCCAGCAGTGAACTGGGGGGGGGCGGGGGCTCGCAGCCCCAGCATTTT. Protein product: CASSELGGGGGSQPQHF.

This clone was seen only once. CDR3 protein: CASGLGDRFFNEQFF. CDR3 in DNA: TGTGCTAGTGGTTTGGGGGACAGGTTTTTCAATGAGCAGTTCTTC. The chain joins TRBV12-5 to TRBJ2-1; TRBD1 matches 8 bases. The V gene end was trimmed by 1 base and the J gene end by 6 bases; junction bases not matched to a gene: 5. CDR1 is LGHNT and CDR2 is FRNRAP in the germline V gene. The CDR3 has 15 amino acids. The whole variable domain, filled in from reference TRBV12-5 and TRBJ2-1, reads DARVTQTPRHKVTEMGQEVTMRCQPILGHNTVFWYRQTMMQGLELLAYFRNRAPLDDSGMPKDRFSAEMPDATLATLKIQPSEPRDSAVYFCASGLGDRFFNEQFFGPGTRLTVL.